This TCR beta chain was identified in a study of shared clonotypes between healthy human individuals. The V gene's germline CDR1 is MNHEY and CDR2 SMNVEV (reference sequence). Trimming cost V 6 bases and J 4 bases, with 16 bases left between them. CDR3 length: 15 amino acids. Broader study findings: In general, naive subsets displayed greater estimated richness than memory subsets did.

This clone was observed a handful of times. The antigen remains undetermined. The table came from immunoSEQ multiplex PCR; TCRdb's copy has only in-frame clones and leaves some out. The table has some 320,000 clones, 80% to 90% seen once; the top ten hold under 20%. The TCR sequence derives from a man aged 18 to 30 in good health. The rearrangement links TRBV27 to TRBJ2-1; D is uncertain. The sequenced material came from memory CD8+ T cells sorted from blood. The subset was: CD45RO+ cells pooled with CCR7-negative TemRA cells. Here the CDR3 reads CASRPLGYRYNEQFF. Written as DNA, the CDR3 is TGTGCCAGCAGGCCACTTGGGTATAGGTACAATGAGCAGTTCTTC.